This T cell receptor (beta chain) comes out of a study of cytomegalovirus exposure and HLA in healthy donors. About the study: As released early, the data held roughly 85 million unique TCRs from HLA-typed donors. General observations from the study: About 87% or about 30% of the time was how often most TCR beta V segments were productive, according to an earlier analysis. Per a later analysis, under 20,000 TCR beta sequences showed association with HLA alleles at 0.05 false discovery rate.

Germline-derived CDR1 and CDR2 are SGHRS and YFSETQ. The CDR3 runs 14 residues. V trimming: 3 bases; J trimming: 2 bases; junction bases outside the gene matches: 3. Details on this clone: Antigen unknown.

The primer mix had 60 Vbeta and 13 Jbeta primers. Assay used: immunoSEQ multiplex PCR; TCRdb lists only in-frame clones, some missing. This repertoire comprises about 130,000 clones; its ten largest clones make up over 1.5%. This rearrangement joins TRBV5-1 to TRBJ2-5, with 8 positions matching TRBD1. Sequenced input: PBMCs. The sequence was collected from a woman in her forties in good health and CMV-seropositive. CDR3 in amino acids: CASSSRTGQETQYF. CDR3 bases: TGCGCCAGCAGCTCCCGGACAGGGCAAGAGACCCAGTACTTC.